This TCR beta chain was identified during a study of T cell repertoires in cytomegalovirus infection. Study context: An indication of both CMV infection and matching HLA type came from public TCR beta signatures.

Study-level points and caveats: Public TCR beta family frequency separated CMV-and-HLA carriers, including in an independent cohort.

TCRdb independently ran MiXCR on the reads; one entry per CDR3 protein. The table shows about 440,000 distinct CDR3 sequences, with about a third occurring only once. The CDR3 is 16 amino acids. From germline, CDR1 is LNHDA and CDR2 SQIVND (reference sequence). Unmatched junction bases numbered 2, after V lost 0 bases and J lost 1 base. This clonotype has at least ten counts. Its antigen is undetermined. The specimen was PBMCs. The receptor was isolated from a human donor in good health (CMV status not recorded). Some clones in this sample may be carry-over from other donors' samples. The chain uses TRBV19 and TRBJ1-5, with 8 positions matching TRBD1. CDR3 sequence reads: CASSIDTGGSNQPQHF. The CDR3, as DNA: TGTGCCAGTAGTATAGACACAGGGGGGAGCAATCAGCCCCAGCATTTT.